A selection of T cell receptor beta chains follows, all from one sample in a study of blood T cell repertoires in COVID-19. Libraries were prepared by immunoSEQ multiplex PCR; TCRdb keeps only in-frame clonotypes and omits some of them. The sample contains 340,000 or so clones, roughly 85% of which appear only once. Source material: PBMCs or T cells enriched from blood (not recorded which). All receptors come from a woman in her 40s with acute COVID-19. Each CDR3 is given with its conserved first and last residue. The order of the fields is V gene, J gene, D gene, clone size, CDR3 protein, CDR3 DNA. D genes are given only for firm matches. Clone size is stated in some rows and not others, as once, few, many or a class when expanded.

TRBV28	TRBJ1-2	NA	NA	CASTQGGNGYTF	TGTGCCAGCACACAGGGAGGGAATGGCTACACCTTC
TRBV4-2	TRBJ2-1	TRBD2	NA	CASSQEGLAGDNEQFF	TGTGCCAGCAGCCAAGAAGGACTAGCGGGGGACAATGAGCAGTTCTTC
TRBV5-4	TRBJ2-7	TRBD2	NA	CASSPGLAGTSYEQYF	TGTGCCAGCAGCCCCGGACTAGCGGGGACGTCCTACGAGCAGTACTTC
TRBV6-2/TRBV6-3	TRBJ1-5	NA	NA	CASSLVGANQPQHF	TGTGCCAGCAGTTTAGTAGGGGCTAATCAGCCCCAGCATTTT
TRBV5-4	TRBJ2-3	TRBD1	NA	CASSNRQGRPTDTQYF	TGTGCCAGCAGCAACCGACAGGGTAGACCCACAGATACGCAGTATTTT
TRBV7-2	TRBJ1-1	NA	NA	CASSTVGSLGYAEAFF	TGTGCCAGCAGTACTGTCGGGTCCCTTGGGTACGCTGAAGCTTTCTTT
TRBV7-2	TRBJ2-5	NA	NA	CASSLAGGQETQYF	TGTGCCAGCAGCTTGGCAGGGGGGCAAGAGACCCAGTACTTC
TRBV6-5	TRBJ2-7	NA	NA	CASSYSRVSYEQYF	TGTGCCAGCAGTTACAGCAGGGTGAGCTACGAGCAGTACTTC
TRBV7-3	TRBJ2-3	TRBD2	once	CASSLTGTSGTDTQYF	TGTGCCAGCAGCTTAACCGGGACTAGCGGCACAGATACGCAGTATTTT
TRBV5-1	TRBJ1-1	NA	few	CASSLEILQGPEAFF	TGCGCCAGCAGCTTGGAGATTCTGCAGGGCCCTGAAGCTTTCTTT
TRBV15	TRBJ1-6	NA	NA	CATSRDLSRDRSPLHF	TGTGCCACCAGCAGAGATCTATCCAGGGATCGCTCACCCCTCCACTTT
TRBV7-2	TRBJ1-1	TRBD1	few	CASRGDRVTEAFF	TGTGCCAGCAGGGGGGACAGGGTGACTGAAGCTTTCTTT
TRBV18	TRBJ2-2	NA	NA	CASSPRDGELFF	TGTGCCAGCTCACCTCGAGACGGGGAGCTGTTTTTT
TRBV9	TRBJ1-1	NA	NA	CASSRQAPMNTEAFF	TGTGCCAGCAGCCGACAGGCTCCCATGAACACTGAAGCTTTCTTT
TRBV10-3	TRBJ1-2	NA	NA	CAISENVRGYTF	TGTGCCATCAGTGAGAATGTGAGAGGCTACACCTTC
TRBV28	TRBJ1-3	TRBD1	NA	CASSPSPGQGNTIYF	TGTGCCAGCAGTCCCTCCCCGGGACAGGGAAACACCATATATTTT
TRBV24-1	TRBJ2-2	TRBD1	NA	CATSDLGQGATGELFF	TGTGCCACCAGTGATTTGGGGCAGGGGGCAACCGGGGAGCTGTTTTTT
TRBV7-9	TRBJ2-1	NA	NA	CAVSRVGNEQFF	TGTGCCGTAAGCAGGGTTGGCAATGAGCAGTTCTTC
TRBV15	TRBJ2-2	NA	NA	CATVPGHSDAGELFF	TGTGCCACCGTACCAGGGCACTCTGACGCCGGGGAGCTGTTTTTT
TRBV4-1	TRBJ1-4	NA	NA	CASSRREMNEKLFF	TGCGCCAGCAGTCGCAGGGAAATGAATGAAAAACTGTTTTTT
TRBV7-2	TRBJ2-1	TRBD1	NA	CASSSDRGSRNEQFF	TGTGCCAGCAGCTCGGACAGGGGTAGTCGCAATGAGCAGTTCTTC
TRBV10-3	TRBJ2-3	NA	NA	CAISDQGGPGVTDTQYF	TGTGCCATCAGTGATCAAGGCGGGCCGGGGGTCACAGATACGCAGTATTTT
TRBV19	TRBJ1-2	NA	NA	CASSIVKNPYGYTF	TGTGCCAGTAGTATAGTAAAAAATCCCTATGGCTACACCTTC
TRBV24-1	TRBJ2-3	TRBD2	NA	CATSGAPGLATDTQYF	TGTGCCACCAGTGGTGCTCCGGGACTAGCTACAGATACGCAGTATTTT
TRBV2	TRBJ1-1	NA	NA	CASETPGGNTEAFF	TGTGCCAGCGAGACCCCCGGAGGGAACACTGAAGCTTTCTTT
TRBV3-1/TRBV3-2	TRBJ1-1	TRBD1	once	CASSRGTGEAFF	TGTGCCAGCAGCAGAGGGACAGGAGAAGCTTTCTTT
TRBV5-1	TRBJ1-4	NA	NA	CASSGGLSGEKLFF	TGCGCCAGCAGCGGGGGCCTCTCGGGGGAAAAACTGTTTTTT
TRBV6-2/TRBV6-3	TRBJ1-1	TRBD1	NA	CASSSQGGNTEAFF	TGTGCCAGCAGTTCACAGGGGGGGAACACTGAAGCTTTCTTT
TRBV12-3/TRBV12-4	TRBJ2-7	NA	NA	CASSRTEYYEQYF	TGTGCCAGCAGTAGGACAGAATACTACGAGCAGTACTTC
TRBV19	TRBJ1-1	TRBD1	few	CASNLDRGITEAFF	TGTGCCAGTAACCTGGACAGGGGAATCACTGAAGCTTTCTTT
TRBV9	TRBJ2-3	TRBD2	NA	CASSSPWTSGGGDTQYF	TGTGCCAGCAGCTCCCCCTGGACTAGCGGAGGGGGAGATACGCAGTATTTT
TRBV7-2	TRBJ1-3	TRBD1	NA	CASSLRGRFGNTIYF	TGTGCCAGCAGCCTAAGGGGGCGCTTTGGAAACACCATATATTTT
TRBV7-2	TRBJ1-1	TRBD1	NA	CASSTTQGIGTEAFF	TGTGCCAGCAGCACCACACAGGGGATCGGCACTGAAGCTTTCTTT
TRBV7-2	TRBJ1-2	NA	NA	CASSLQVGYGYTF	TGTGCCAGCAGCTTACAGGTCGGTTATGGCTACACCTTC
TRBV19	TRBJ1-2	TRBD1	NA	CASSRTGGSGGYTF	TGTGCCAGTAGCAGGACAGGGGGATCTGGTGGCTACACCTTC
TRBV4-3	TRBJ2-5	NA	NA	CASSQDLGQNQETQYF	TGCGCCAGCAGCCAAGATCTTGGACAGAATCAAGAGACCCAGTACTTC
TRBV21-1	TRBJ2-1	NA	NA	CASSKARVGMDNEQFF	TGTGCCAGCAGCAAAGCGCGGGTAGGGATGGACAATGAGCAGTTCTTC
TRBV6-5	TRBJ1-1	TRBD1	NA	CASSSGTGAREGAFF	TGTGCCAGCAGTTCTGGGACAGGGGCTCGAGAAGGAGCTTTCTTT
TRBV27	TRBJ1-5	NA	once	CASSAAGHGQPQHF	TGTGCCAGCAGCGCCGCAGGGCATGGCCAGCCCCAGCATTTT
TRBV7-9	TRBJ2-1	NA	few	CASSPMGFGGSFNEQFF	TGTGCCAGCAGCCCCATGGGTTTTGGGGGGAGCTTCAATGAGCAGTTCTTC
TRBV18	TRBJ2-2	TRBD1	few	CASSPKLLTGGTGELFF	TGTGCCAGCTCACCCAAACTGTTGACAGGGGGCACCGGGGAGCTGTTTTTT